This TCR beta chain comes out of a study of response to subunit inactivated influenza vaccine. TCRdb re-called the RT-PCR reads with MiXCR, one entry per CDR3 protein. The data hold 610,000 or so distinct CDR3 sequences, with roughly 15% observed a single time. Sequenced here: PBMCs from blood, sampled 11 to 12 days after vaccination. The sequence came from a man aged 45 to 65 who received an inactivated influenza vaccine.

CDR3 bases: TGTGCCAGCAGTGAGCAGACGTTTAATGAAAAACTGTTTTTT. Its protein product is CASSEQTFNEKLFF. This rearrangement joins TRBV2 to TRBJ1-4; no firm D call. The V end lost 3 bases, the J end lost 4 bases, and 9 bases lay between the germline ends. Per germline, CDR1 SNHLY and CDR2 FYNNEI. This CDR3 comprises 14 residues.